This T cell receptor (beta chain) was obtained from a study of T-cell reconstitution after alpha-beta-depleted transplantation in children. Per the germline V gene, CDR1 is MNHEY and CDR2 is SVGEGT. The V end lost 6 bases, the J end lost 5 bases, and 8 bases lay between the germline ends. There are 12 residues in the CDR3. Unique molecular identifiers were built into the TCRbeta library. One entry per CDR3 protein, called by TCRdb with MiXCR from the PCR reads. The sample carries approximately 350,000 distinct CDR3 sequences, roughly 17% recorded once. The rearrangement links TRBV6-2 or TRBV6-3 to TRBJ2-1; D unresolved. The starting material was PBMCs, mostly from graft donor cells, obtained 360 days after TCRalphabeta/CD19-depleted stem cell transplant. The receptor was derived from a male patient between 2 and 15 years old who had a stem cell transplant for acute lymphoblastic leukemia, so the T cells may come from the graft donor. CDR3 in amino acids: CASSLLHNEQFF. CDR3 nucleotide sequence: TGTGCCAGCAGCCTCCTCCACAATGAGCAGTTCTTC.